A selection of T cell receptor beta chains follows, all from one sample in a study of shared clonotypes between healthy human individuals. The method was immunoSEQ multiplex PCR; TCRdb's version includes in-frame clones alone and lacks a portion of them. Seen here are about 2,200,000 clones, around 93% observed once, and the top ten hold around 1.7%. Sample: naive CD8+ T cells from PBMCs. Every receptor here comes from a man between 18 and 29 years old in good health. Some clones in this sample may be carry-over from other donors' samples. Each CDR3 is given with its conserved first and last residue. Each record gives: J gene, clone size, V gene, D gene, CDR3 protein, CDR3 DNA. A D gene is named only where the DNA matches it firmly. Not all rows give a size; the values are once, few, many and, for expanded clones, a class.

TRBJ2-1	NA	TRBV7-9	TRBD2	CASSSISGSSYNEQFF	TGTGCCAGCAGCTCTATAAGCGGGAGCTCCTACAATGAGCAGTTCTTC
TRBJ2-7	NA	TRBV7-2	TRBD2	CASSLSSGLAGTYEQYF	TGTGCCAGCAGCTTGAGCTCGGGACTAGCGGGAACCTACGAGCAGTACTTC
TRBJ2-7	NA	TRBV11-2	NA	CASSPWDTRPVLEQYF	TGTGCCAGCAGCCCGTGGGACACTCGGCCGGTTCTCGAGCAGTACTTC
TRBJ2-7	NA	TRBV23-1	TRBD2	CASSQPGTSGRLGPYEQYF	TGCGCCAGCAGTCAACCCGGGACTAGCGGGAGGTTGGGCCCCTACGAGCAGTACTTC
TRBJ2-3	NA	TRBV2	NA	CASSASWADLPTQYF	TGTGCCAGCTCCGCGTCTTGGGCGGATCTTCCTACGCAGTATTTT
TRBJ2-2	NA	TRBV15	NA	CATSREAHENTGELFF	TGTGCCACCAGCAGAGAAGCGCACGAGAACACCGGGGAGCTGTTTTTT
TRBJ2-7	NA	TRBV6-5	TRBD1	CASSYEGASSYEQYF	TGTGCCAGCAGTTACGAGGGGGCCTCCTCCTACGAGCAGTACTTC
TRBJ2-1	NA	TRBV27	NA	CASRLELGTYNEQFF	TGTGCCAGCAGATTAGAGCTAGGGACCTACAATGAGCAGTTCTTC
TRBJ2-5	NA	TRBV28	NA	CASSLYTGRETQYF	TGTGCCAGCAGTTTATATACAGGGCGGGAGACCCAGTACTTC
TRBJ2-7	NA	TRBV7-6	TRBD2	CASSTLGGRASHEQYF	TGTGCCAGCAGCACCCTGGGCGGGAGGGCCAGCCACGAGCAGTACTTC
TRBJ1-4	NA	TRBV4-2	NA	CASSQENYLVGPEKLFF	TGTGCCAGCAGCCAAGAGAACTACCTTGTGGGGCCGGAAAAACTGTTTTTT
TRBJ2-2	NA	TRBV5-6	NA	CASSLGARNTGELFF	TGTGCCAGCAGCTTGGGAGCGCGGAACACCGGGGAGCTGTTTTTT
TRBJ1-1	NA	TRBV28	NA	CASSQGQYTEAFF	TGTGCCAGCAGTCAGGGACAATACACTGAAGCTTTCTTT
TRBJ2-7	NA	TRBV7-9	NA	CASSWGPYIYEQYF	TGTGCCAGCAGCTGGGGCCCTTACATTTACGAGCAGTACTTC
TRBJ1-1	NA	TRBV30	TRBD1	CAWSEGQMNTEAFF	TGTGCCTGGAGTGAGGGACAGATGAACACTGAAGCTTTCTTT
TRBJ2-5	NA	TRBV29-1	NA	CSVEEEGRGQETQYF	TGCAGCGTTGAAGAGGAGGGCAGGGGCCAAGAGACCCAGTACTTC
TRBJ2-7	once	TRBV6-1	NA	CASSEGLALYEQYF	TGTGCCAGCAGTGAGGGACTGGCACTTTACGAGCAGTACTTC
TRBJ2-7	NA	TRBV13	NA	CASSLRLGLEYEQYF	TGTGCCAGCAGCTTAAGGCTCGGGCTGGAGTACGAGCAGTACTTC
TRBJ2-5	NA	TRBV5-4	NA	CASSLQSSQETQYF	TGTGCCAGCAGCTTGCAGTCCTCCCAAGAGACCCAGTACTTC
TRBJ1-2	NA	TRBV7-9	TRBD1	CASSSGGQEYGYTF	TGTGCCAGCAGCTCCGGGGGACAGGAGTACGGCTACACCTTC
TRBJ2-1	NA	TRBV11-2	TRBD2	CASSSAGRGNEQFF	TGTGCCAGCAGCTCAGCGGGGAGGGGTAATGAGCAGTTCTTC
TRBJ2-5	NA	TRBV27	NA	CASSSSPSGWGQETQYF	TGTGCCAGCAGTTCCTCACCCTCGGGGTGGGGCCAAGAGACCCAGTACTTC
TRBJ2-1	NA	TRBV6-6	TRBD1	CASSYSRRGSANEQFF	TGTGCCAGCAGTTACTCGCGCAGGGGGTCTGCGAATGAGCAGTTCTTC
TRBJ2-3	NA	TRBV7-9	NA	CASSNRQAVMGTDTQYF	TGTGCCAGCAGTAATCGACAGGCGGTTATGGGCACAGATACGCAGTATTTT
TRBJ1-1	NA	TRBV28	TRBD1	CASSLARTGVDTEAFF	TGTGCCAGCAGTTTAGCCCGGACAGGCGTGGACACTGAAGCTTTCTTT
TRBJ1-1	NA	TRBV28	NA	CASSPAPDLLQVNTEAFF	TGTGCCAGCAGTCCTGCACCGGACCTACTCCAAGTGAACACTGAAGCTTTCTTT
TRBJ2-5	NA	TRBV6-1	NA	CASRVVLEETQYF	TGTGCCAGCAGGGTCGTTTTGGAAGAGACCCAGTACTTC
TRBJ2-7	NA	TRBV27	TRBD1	CASSLGTGANEQYF	TGTGCCAGCAGTCTCGGGACAGGGGCTAACGAGCAGTACTTC
TRBJ1-1	NA	TRBV9	TRBD1	CASSADRAGLNTEAFF	TGTGCCAGCAGCGCTGACAGGGCTGGGCTGAACACTGAAGCTTTCTTT
TRBJ1-1	NA	TRBV28	NA	CASSFPDEAFF	TGTGCCAGCAGTTTTCCTGATGAAGCTTTCTTT
TRBJ1-4	few	TRBV7-9	NA	CASSLGALPEKLFF	TGTGCCAGCAGCTTAGGAGCACTGCCCGAAAAACTGTTTTTT
TRBJ1-2	NA	TRBV5-1	NA	CASSLSENYGYTF	TGCGCCAGCAGCTTGTCTGAAAACTATGGCTACACCTTC
TRBJ1-1	NA	TRBV6-5	NA	CASSYWQQNTEAFF	TGTGCCAGCAGTTACTGGCAGCAGAACACTGAAGCTTTCTTT
TRBJ2-7	NA	TRBV28	TRBD1	CASSPDRGLTYEQYF	TGTGCCAGCAGTCCAGACAGGGGGCTCACCTACGAGCAGTACTTC
TRBJ1-4	NA	TRBV28	NA	CASRDDPNEKLFF	TGTGCCAGCAGGGACGACCCGAATGAAAAACTGTTTTTT
TRBJ2-7	NA	TRBV27	TRBD1	CASSLSAGTGVYEQYF	TGTGCCAGCAGTTTATCTGCCGGGACAGGGGTCTACGAGCAGTACTTC
TRBJ2-1	NA	TRBV15	NA	CATSSSLALYNEQFF	TGTGCCACCAGCAGTTCCCTAGCCCTATACAATGAGCAGTTCTTC
TRBJ2-7	NA	TRBV6-5	TRBD1	CASSYDRGYYEQYF	TGTGCCAGCAGTTACGACAGGGGGTACTACGAGCAGTACTTC
TRBJ2-1	NA	TRBV7-3	NA	CASSFDTGHEQFF	TGTGCCAGCAGCTTCGATACTGGGCATGAGCAGTTCTTC
TRBJ1-3	NA	TRBV2	NA	CASSDRLGNTIYF	TGTGCCAGCAGTGACAGGTTGGGAAACACCATATATTTT
TRBJ2-1	NA	TRBV13	NA	CASSLKAGSYNEQFF	TGTGCCAGCAGCTTAAAAGCGGGTTCATACAATGAGCAGTTCTTC
TRBJ2-1	NA	TRBV5-8	TRBD2	CASKPHLRTSGVSYNEQFF	TGTGCCAGTAAGCCGCACCTGCGGACTAGCGGAGTCTCCTACAATGAGCAGTTCTTC
TRBJ2-7	NA	TRBV11-2	NA	CASSLVYRGMSYEQYF	TGTGCCAGCAGCTTAGTTTATCGGGGGATGTCCTACGAGCAGTACTTC
TRBJ2-3	NA	TRBV4-1	NA	CASSQEEKVATDTQYF	TGCGCCAGCAGCCAAGAGGAGAAGGTTGCCACAGATACGCAGTATTTT
TRBJ2-6	NA	TRBV5-2	NA	CASNGTQSRANVLTF	TGTGCCAGCAATGGTACACAAAGTCGGGCCAACGTCCTGACTTTC
TRBJ2-7	NA	TRBV18	NA	CASSLGTPGYEQYF	TGTGCCAGCTCACTCGGGACGCCGGGCTACGAGCAGTACTTC
TRBJ2-7	NA	TRBV27	TRBD2	CASSLEGGGVNEQYF	TGTGCCAGCAGTTTGGAGGGCGGGGGTGTGAACGAGCAGTACTTC
TRBJ2-5	NA	TRBV27	TRBD1	CASSPGTQTGEKTQYF	TGTGCCAGCAGTCCAGGGACCCAGACAGGGGAAAAGACCCAGTACTTC
TRBJ2-2	NA	TRBV11-2	TRBD1	CASSLPGQGATSPGELFF	TGTGCCAGCAGCTTACCGGGACAGGGGGCAACTAGCCCCGGGGAGCTGTTTTTT
TRBJ1-1	NA	TRBV27	NA	CASSPLIEGYLEAFF	TGTGCCAGCAGTCCCCTTATCGAGGGTTACTTAGAAGCTTTCTTT
TRBJ2-7	NA	TRBV18	NA	CASSPPASPEREQYF	TGTGCCAGCTCACCACCGGCGAGTCCGGAACGCGAGCAGTACTTC
TRBJ2-1	NA	TRBV7-8	TRBD2	CASSLAEASGWGEQFF	TGTGCCAGCAGCTTAGCGGAGGCTAGCGGGTGGGGTGAGCAGTTCTTC
TRBJ1-2	NA	TRBV29-1	TRBD1	CSVESSTGQGAFYGYTF	TGCAGCGTTGAGTCCTCAACTGGGCAGGGGGCGTTCTATGGCTACACCTTC
TRBJ2-4	NA	TRBV9	TRBD2	CASSVDPGGAKNIQYF	TGTGCCAGCAGCGTAGACCCGGGAGGGGCCAAAAACATTCAGTACTTC
TRBJ2-2	NA	TRBV6-5	NA	CASNDPGGELFF	TGTGCCAGCAACGACCCAGGGGGGGAGCTGTTTTTT
TRBJ2-3	NA	TRBV5-1	NA	CASTKGFPPTDTQYF	TGCGCCAGCACCAAGGGGTTCCCCCCCACAGATACGCAGTATTTT
TRBJ2-1	NA	TRBV4-1	TRBD2	CASSHSGSFDNEQFF	TGCGCCAGCAGCCATAGCGGGAGCTTCGACAATGAGCAGTTCTTC
TRBJ1-2	NA	TRBV7-2	NA	CASTPHLPNYGYTF	TGTGCCAGCACCCCGCATCTGCCTAACTATGGCTACACCTTC
TRBJ2-1	NA	TRBV14	TRBD2	CASSQEILGGRIRFEQFF	TGTGCCAGCAGCCAAGAAATCCTAGGCGGGAGGATAAGGTTTGAGCAGTTCTTC